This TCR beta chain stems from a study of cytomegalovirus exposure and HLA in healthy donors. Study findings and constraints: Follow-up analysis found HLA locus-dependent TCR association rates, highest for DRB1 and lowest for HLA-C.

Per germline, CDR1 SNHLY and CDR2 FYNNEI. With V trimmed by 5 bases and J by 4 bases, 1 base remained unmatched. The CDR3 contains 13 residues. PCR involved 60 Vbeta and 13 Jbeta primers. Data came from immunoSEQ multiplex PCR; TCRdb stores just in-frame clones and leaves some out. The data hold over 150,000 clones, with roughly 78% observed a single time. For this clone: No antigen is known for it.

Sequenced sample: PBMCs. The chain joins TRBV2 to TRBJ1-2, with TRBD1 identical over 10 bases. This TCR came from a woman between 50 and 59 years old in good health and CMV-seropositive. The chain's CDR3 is CASSWTGGYGYTF. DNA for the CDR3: TGTGCCAGCAGTTGGACAGGGGGCTATGGCTACACCTTC.